The following is a TCR beta chain sequence with its context. The data were taken from a study of OX40 agonist ivuxolimab in advanced cancers. The germline V and J ends were trimmed by 5 bases and 7 bases, with 15 bases remaining between them. The CDR3 is made up of 13 amino acids. Per germline, CDR1 SGHTA and CDR2 FQGTGA. Clones were sequenced by immunoSEQ multiplex PCR, and TCRdb holds only the in-frame ones, with some missing. This table holds fewer than 45,000 clones, 70% to 85% found once. This chain links TRBV7-3 with TRBJ2-7; unclear D gene. The source is an adult with an advanced solid tumor such as melanoma, head and neck, liver or kidney cancer. Sample: CD4+ or CD8+ T cells sorted from blood, taken in a trial of the OX40 agonist ivuxolimab. The CDR3 sequence: CASSASMTSEQYF. CDR3 coding DNA: TGTGCCAGCAGCGCCTCGATGACCTCGGAGCAGTACTTC.